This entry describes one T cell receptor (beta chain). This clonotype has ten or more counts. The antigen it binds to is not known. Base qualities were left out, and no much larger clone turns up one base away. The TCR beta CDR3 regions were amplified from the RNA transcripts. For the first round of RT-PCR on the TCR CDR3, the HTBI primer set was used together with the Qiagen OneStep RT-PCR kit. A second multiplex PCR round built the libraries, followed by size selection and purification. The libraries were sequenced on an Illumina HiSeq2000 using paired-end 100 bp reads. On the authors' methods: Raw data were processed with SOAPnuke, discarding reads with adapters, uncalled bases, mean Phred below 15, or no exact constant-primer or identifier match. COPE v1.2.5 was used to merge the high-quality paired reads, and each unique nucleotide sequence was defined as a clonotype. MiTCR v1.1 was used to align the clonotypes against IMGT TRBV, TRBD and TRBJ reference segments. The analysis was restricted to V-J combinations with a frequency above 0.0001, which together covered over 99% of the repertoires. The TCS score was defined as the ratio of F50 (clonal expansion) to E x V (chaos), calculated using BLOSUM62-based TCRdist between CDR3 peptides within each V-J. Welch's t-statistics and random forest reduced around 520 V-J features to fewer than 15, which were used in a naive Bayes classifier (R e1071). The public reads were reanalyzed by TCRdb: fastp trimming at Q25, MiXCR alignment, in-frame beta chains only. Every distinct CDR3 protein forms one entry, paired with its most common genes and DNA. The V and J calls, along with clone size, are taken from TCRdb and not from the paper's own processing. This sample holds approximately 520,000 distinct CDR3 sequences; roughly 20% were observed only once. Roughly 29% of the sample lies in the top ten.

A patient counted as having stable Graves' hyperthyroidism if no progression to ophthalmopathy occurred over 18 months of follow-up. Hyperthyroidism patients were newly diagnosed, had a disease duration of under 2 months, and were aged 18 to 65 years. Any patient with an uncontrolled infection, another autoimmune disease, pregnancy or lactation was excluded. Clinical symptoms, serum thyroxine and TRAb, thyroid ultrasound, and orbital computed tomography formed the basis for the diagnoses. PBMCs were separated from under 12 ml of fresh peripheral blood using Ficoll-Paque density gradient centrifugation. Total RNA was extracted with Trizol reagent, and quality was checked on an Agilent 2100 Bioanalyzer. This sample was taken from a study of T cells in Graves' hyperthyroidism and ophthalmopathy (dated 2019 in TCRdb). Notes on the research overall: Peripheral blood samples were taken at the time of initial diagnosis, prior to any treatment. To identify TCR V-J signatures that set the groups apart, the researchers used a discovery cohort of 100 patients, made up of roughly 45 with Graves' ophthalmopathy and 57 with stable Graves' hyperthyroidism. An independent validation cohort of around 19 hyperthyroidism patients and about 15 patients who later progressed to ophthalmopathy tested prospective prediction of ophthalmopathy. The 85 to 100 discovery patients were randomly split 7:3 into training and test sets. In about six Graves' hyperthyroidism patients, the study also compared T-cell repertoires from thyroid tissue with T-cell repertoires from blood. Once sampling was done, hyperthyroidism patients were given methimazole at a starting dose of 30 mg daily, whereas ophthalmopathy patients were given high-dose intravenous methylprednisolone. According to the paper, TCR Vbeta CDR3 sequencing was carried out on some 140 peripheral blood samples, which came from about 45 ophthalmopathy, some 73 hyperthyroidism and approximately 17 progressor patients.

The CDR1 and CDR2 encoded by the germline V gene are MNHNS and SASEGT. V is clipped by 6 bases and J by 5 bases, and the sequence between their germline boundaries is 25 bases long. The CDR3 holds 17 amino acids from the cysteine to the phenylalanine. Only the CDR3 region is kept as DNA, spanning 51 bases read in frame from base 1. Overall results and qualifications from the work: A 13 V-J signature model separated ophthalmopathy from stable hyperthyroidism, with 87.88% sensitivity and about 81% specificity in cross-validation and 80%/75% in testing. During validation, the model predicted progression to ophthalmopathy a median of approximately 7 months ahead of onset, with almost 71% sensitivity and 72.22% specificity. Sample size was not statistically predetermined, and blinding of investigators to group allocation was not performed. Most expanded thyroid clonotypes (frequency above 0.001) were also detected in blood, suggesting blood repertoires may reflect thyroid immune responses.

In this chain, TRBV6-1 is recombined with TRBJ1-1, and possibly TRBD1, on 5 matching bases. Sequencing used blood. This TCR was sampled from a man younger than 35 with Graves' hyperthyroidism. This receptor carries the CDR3 CASRRAGQGGAGTEAFF. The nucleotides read TGTGCCAGCAGACGGGCAGGGCAGGGAGGTGCGGGAACTGAAGCTTTCTTT.